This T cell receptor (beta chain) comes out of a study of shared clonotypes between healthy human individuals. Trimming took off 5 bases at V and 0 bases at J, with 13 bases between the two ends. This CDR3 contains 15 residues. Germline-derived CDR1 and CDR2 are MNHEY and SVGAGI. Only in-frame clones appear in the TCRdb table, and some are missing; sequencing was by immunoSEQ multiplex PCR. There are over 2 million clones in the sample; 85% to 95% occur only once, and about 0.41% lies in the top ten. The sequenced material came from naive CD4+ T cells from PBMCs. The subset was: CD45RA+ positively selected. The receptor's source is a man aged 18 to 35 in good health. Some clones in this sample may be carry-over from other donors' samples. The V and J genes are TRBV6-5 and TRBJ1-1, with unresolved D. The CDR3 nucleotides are TGTGCCAGCAGTCCAAGGACTCTGGTGAACACTGAAGCTTTCTTT. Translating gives CASSPRTLVNTEAFF.